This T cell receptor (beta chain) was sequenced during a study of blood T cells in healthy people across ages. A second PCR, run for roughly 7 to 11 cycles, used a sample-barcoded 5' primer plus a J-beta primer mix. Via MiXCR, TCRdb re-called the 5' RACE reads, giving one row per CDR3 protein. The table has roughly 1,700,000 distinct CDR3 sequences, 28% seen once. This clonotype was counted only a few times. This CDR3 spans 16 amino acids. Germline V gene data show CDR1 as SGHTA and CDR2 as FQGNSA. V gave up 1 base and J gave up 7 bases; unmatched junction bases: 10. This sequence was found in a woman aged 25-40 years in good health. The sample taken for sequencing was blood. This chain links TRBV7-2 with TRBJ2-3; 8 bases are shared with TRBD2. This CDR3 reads CASSLGSGESSNTQYF. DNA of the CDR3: TGTGCCAGCAGCTTAGGTAGCGGGGAATCATCGAATACGCAGTATTTT.